This T cell receptor beta chain appears in the sequencing data of a study of T cells in Graves' hyperthyroidism and ophthalmopathy (dated by TCRdb to the late 2010s). Turning to the overall study: Peripheral blood was collected at initial diagnosis, before any treatment. To identify distinguishing TCR V-J signatures, a discovery cohort of about a hundred patients was used, comprising 40 to 45 with Graves' ophthalmopathy and around 60 with stable Graves' hyperthyroidism. Whether ophthalmopathy could be predicted prospectively was tested in an independent validation cohort made up of 18 to 20 hyperthyroidism patients plus 17 patients who later progressed to ophthalmopathy. The 75 to 100 discovery patients were randomly split 7:3 into training and test sets. Thyroid tissue and blood T-cell repertoires from more than five Graves' hyperthyroidism patients were also compared in the study. Once sampling was done, hyperthyroidism patients were given methimazole at a starting dose of 30 mg daily, whereas ophthalmopathy patients were given high-dose intravenous methylprednisolone. The paper reports TCR Vbeta CDR3 sequencing of roughly 140 peripheral blood samples: 40 to 45 ophthalmopathy, fewer than 85 hyperthyroidism and 17 progressor patients. Broader findings and caveats from the paper: Sample size was not statistically predetermined, and investigators were not blinded to group allocation. During validation, the model predicted progression to ophthalmopathy a median of approximately 7 months ahead of onset, with around 70% sensitivity and around 72% specificity. A model built on a 13 V-J signature distinguished ophthalmopathy from stable hyperthyroidism, reaching roughly 88% sensitivity and about 81% specificity in cross-validation and 80%/75% in testing. Most expanded thyroid clonotypes (frequency above 0.001) were also detected in blood, suggesting blood repertoires may reflect thyroid immune responses.

The TCR beta CDR3 regions were amplified from the RNA transcripts. For the first round of RT-PCR on the TCR CDR3, the HTBI primer set was used together with the Qiagen OneStep RT-PCR kit. The libraries were constructed in a second round of multiplex PCR and then size-selected and purified. Paired-end sequencing of the libraries was performed with 100 bp reads on an Illumina HiSeq2000. The original methods were these. SOAPnuke was used to process the raw data, removing reads that contained adapters or uncalled bases, had a mean Phred below 15, or lacked an exact match to the constant primer or identifier. High-quality paired reads were merged with COPE v1.2.5, and unique nucleotide sequences were defined as clonotypes. Clonotypes were aligned to IMGT TRBV, TRBD and TRBJ reference segments using MiTCR v1.1. The analysis was restricted to V-J combinations with a frequency above 0.0001, which together covered about 99% of the repertoires. The TCS score was defined as the ratio of F50 (clonal expansion) to E x V (chaos), calculated using BLOSUM62-based TCRdist between CDR3 peptides within each V-J. Welch's t-statistics and random forest reduced roughly 500 V-J features to some 14, which were used in a naive Bayes classifier (R e1071). TCRdb applied fastp at Q25 and MiXCR to the public reads, then kept only in-frame beta chains. Identical CDR3 protein sequences are pooled into one entry, listed with their most common genes and DNA. The V and J calls and clone size come from TCRdb's table, not from the authors' own analysis. The sample contains 250,000 to 300,000 distinct CDR3 sequences, around 15% of them found a single time. The ten largest clonotypes hold around 8% of the sample.

Measured from the cysteine to the phenylalanine, the CDR3 is 14 residues long. Just CDR3 DNA is preserved here, 42 bases in frame from base 1. At the junction V is shortened by 1 base and J by 5 bases, with 11 bases in between. CDR1 and CDR2, looked up from the germline V gene, are MGHRA and YSYEKL. Stable Graves' hyperthyroidism was defined as no progression to ophthalmopathy during 18 months of follow-up. Hyperthyroidism patients were aged 18 to 65 years and newly diagnosed, with disease duration of less than 2 months. Any patient with an uncontrolled infection, another autoimmune disease, pregnancy or lactation was excluded. Clinical symptoms, serum thyroxine and TRAb, thyroid ultrasound, and orbital computed tomography formed the basis for the diagnoses. PBMCs were isolated from about 9 ml of fresh peripheral blood by Ficoll-Paque density gradient centrifugation. Total RNA was extracted using Trizol reagent, and RNA quality was assessed on an Agilent 2100 Bioanalyzer.

This clonotype was observed at least ten times. Which antigen it targets is not known. Base quality data are lacking; no much larger clone is found one base away. The sequence was collected from a middle-aged woman with Graves' hyperthyroidism. This receptor chain uses TRBV4-1 and TRBJ1-1, with the D gene uncertain. The sample consisted of blood. The CDR3 region has the sequence CASSQVPGTTEAFF. Here is the DNA: TGCGCCAGCAGCCAAGTACCGGGAACGACTGAAGCTTTCTTT.